This T cell receptor beta chain was captured by sequencing in a study of sequential checkpoint blockade in melanoma. Study context: After both sequences, patients received maintenance nivolumab.

The CDR3 runs 14 residues. Germline CDR1 and CDR2: MNHGY and SAAAGT. V dropped 4 bases and J dropped 3 bases, with 13 bases sitting between them. The protocol was immunoSEQ multiplex PCR, while the TCRdb copy is restricted to in-frame clones and leaves out a portion. The sample consists of over 10,000 clones, over 65% of them appearing once. Indicated treatment: randomized to nivolumab then ipilimumab (arm A) or the reverse (arm B). None of the patients previously received DNA-damaging chemotherapy. PBMC sorting kept live CD3+CD8+ cells without CD19 or CD56. The sequence came from a human donor with melanoma. The J gene is TRBJ2-7, the V gene TRBV6-8; possibly TRBD2 for D (5 bases). This sample comprised CD8+ T cells sorted from blood (inferred from file names), obtained from a patient given nivolumab and ipilimumab in sequence. CDR3 nucleotides: TGTGCCAGCAGTTTAGACGGGGAAAACTACGAGCAGTACGTC. This translates into CASSLDGENYEQYV.